This T cell receptor (beta chain) was sequenced in a study of OX40 agonist ivuxolimab in advanced cancers. The study's findings and limits: CD4+ and CD8+ blood T cells expanded clonally by week 6 at 0.1 to 3.0 mg/kg.

Germline values: CDR1 GTSNPN, CDR2 SVGIG (reference sequence). There are 10 residues in the CDR3. V gave up 3 bases and J gave up 8 bases, with 7 bases separating them. As regards this clone: The target antigen is unknown. Other DNA sequences in the sample encode the same CDR3.

Some clones are missing from TCRdb's copy, which holds only in-frame ones; the method was immunoSEQ multiplex PCR. The sample records around 40,000 clones, approximately 83% being singletons. The TCR comes from an adult with an advanced solid tumor such as melanoma, head and neck, liver or kidney cancer. V gene TRBV30 combines with J gene TRBJ1-2; D ambiguous. The sequenced sample was CD4+ or CD8+ T cells sorted from blood, obtained in a trial of the OX40 agonist ivuxolimab. The chain's CDR3 is CAWRRGGYTF. DNA of the CDR3: TGTGCCTGGAGACGAGGCGGCTACACCTTC.